This passage covers 4 T cell receptor beta chains from one sample sequenced in a study of shared clonotypes between healthy human individuals. Generated by immunoSEQ multiplex PCR, the TCRdb table keeps only in-frame clones and is missing some. Of roughly 2,300,000 clones in the sample, 85% to 95% were seen once. The sequenced sample consisted of naive CD4+ T cells from PBMCs. The sample's subset: CD45RA+ positively selected. The receptor set was obtained from a man aged 18 to 29 in good health. Some clones in this sample may be carry-over from other donors' samples.

The J gene is TRBJ1-3, the V gene TRBV2, with D possibly TRBD1 on 5 matching bases. V gave up 4 bases and J gave up 0 bases, with 7 bases separating them. The V gene's germline CDR1 is SNHLY and CDR2 FYNNEI. The CDR3 covers 14 residues. CDR3 in amino acids: CASSGGRSGNTIYF. CDR3 bases: TGTGCCAGCAGTGGGGGCCGCTCTGGAAACACCATATATTTT.

The chain carries TRBV25-1 and TRBJ2-5, with D perhaps matching TRBD1 (6 bases). CDR3 length: 16 amino acids. V was clipped by 1 base and J by 2 bases, with 14 bases between them. Germline values: CDR1 MGHDK, CDR2 SYGVNS. CDR3 DNA sequence: TGTGCCAGCAGTGAATCCTTGCCGGGGACACAAGAGACCCAGTACTTC. Amino acid sequence: CASSESLPGTQETQYF. The full variable domain, completed using reference TRBV25-1 and TRBJ2-5, is EADIYQTPRYLVIGTGKKITLECSQTMGHDKMYWYQQDPGMELHLIHYSYGVNSTEKGDLSSESTVSRIRTEHFPLTLESARPSHTSQYLCASSESLPGTQETQYFGPGTRLLVL.

The gene calls are TRBV19 and TRBJ2-1; 9 nucleotides match TRBD2. Germline trimming cut 5 bases from V and 8 bases from J; bases unmatched to any gene: 16. In germline, CDR1 is LNHDA, CDR2 SQIVND (reference sequence). The CDR3 runs to 17 residues. The CDR3 nucleotides are TGTGCCAGTAGTGCCGCGTTGGGGGCGGGAGGGATCTATGAGCAGTTCTTC. Translating it yields CASSAALGAGGIYEQFF.

This clone was recorded a few times. The rearrangement uses TRBV30 and TRBJ2-2; 7 bases map to TRBD2. V shed 8 bases and J 8 bases; nucleotides not matched to a gene: 11. Per germline, CDR1 GTSNPN and CDR2 SVGIG (reference sequence). The CDR3 has 13 residues. CDR3 loop: CAGRLKAGGELFF. DNA of the CDR3: TGTGCCGGTCGACTGAAAGCGGGAGGGGAGCTGTTTTTT.